A single sample is the source of the 6 T cell receptor beta chains below, sequenced in a study of CD8+CD57+ T cells in acquired aplastic anemia (dated by TCRdb to the late 2010s). The patients picked for sequencing were ones in whom flow cytometry had shown an expansion of CD8+CD57+ cells. TCRdb names Illumina HiSeq 2000 as the instrument used. Genomic DNA served as template for TCR beta VDJ combination and CDR3 sequence profiling. TCRdb took the public reads, trimmed them with fastp at Q25, ran MiXCR for clone calling and kept in-frame beta chains. Identical CDR3 proteins give one entry, which carries the most common genes and DNA. The sample table records under 200,000 distinct CDR3 sequences; less than 60% of these occur just once. Around 2% of the sample goes to the ten largest clones. The sequenced sample consisted of sorted CD4+, CD8+, or CD8+CD57+ T cells (not recorded which) from PBMCs. Every receptor here comes from a human donor with aplastic anemia.

Comments on this clonotype: Sequence at one end of the junction differs from germline and may be a read error. The chain employs TRBV5-1 and TRBJ1-1; D might be TRBD1 (6 bases). The CDR3 is made up of 18 amino acids. Germline CDR1 is SGHRS and CDR2 is YFSETQ. CDR3 region: CASSLTPGTISMNTEAFF. The CDR3 coding sequence is TGTGCCAGCAGCTTGACCCCCGGGACAATATCAATGAACACTGAAGCTTTCTTT.

This clonotype came up many times. V is TRBV3-1 and J is TRBJ1-5; 7 bases align to TRBD1. The V segment lost 5 bases and the J segment 7 bases; nucleotides outside the gene matches: 11. The CDR3 has 15 residues. Germline V lookup: CDR1 LGHDT, CDR2 YNNKEL (reference sequence). CDR3 protein: CASSARQGGGQPQHF. The CDR3 bases are TGTGCCAGCAGCGCTAGACAGGGAGGTGGACAGCCCCAGCATTTT.

This clonotype was seen many times. This sequence joins TRBV19 and TRBJ1-5; D is uncertain. The length of the CDR3 is 15 residues. The V gene lost 7 bases and the J gene lost 5 bases, with 18 bases spanning the gap. Germline V gene lookup returns CDR1 LNHDA and CDR2 SQIVND (reference sequence). CDR3 sequence reads: CASTTTWGGDQPQHF. The CDR3, as DNA: TGTGCCAGTACCACTACATGGGGTGGGGATCAGCCCCAGCATTTT.

This chain uses TRBV19 with TRBJ1-1, with a possible D match to TRBD1 (5 bases). The CDR3 covers 13 residues. V gave up 3 bases and J gave up 1 base, with 6 bases separating them. Germline CDR1 and CDR2: LNHDA and SQIVND (reference sequence). CDR3 coding DNA: TGTGCCAGTAGTATGGGGGGGAACACTGAAGCTTTCTTT. Protein sequence: CASSMGGNTEAFF.

This chain links TRBV24-1 with TRBJ1-2; D unresolved. This CDR3 has 13 residues. The V gene's germline CDR1 is KGHDR and CDR2 SFDVKD. V lost 4 bases, J lost 2 bases, and 7 bases lay in between. CDR3 amino acids: CATSEGLNYGYTF. The CDR3 DNA reads as TGTGCCACCAGTGAAGGGCTCAACTATGGCTACACCTTC.

This clonotype was detected many times. V is TRBV5-8 and J is TRBJ2-2; no definite D call. This CDR3 is 15 amino acids long. The V gene's germline CDR1 is SGHTS and CDR2 YDEGEE. With 1 base removed from V and 4 bases from J, the gap between germline ends came to 11 bases. The CDR3 protein is CASSLRTTVTGELFF. The CDR3 DNA follows: TGTGCCAGCAGCTTGCGTACTACCGTCACCGGGGAGCTGTTTTTT.